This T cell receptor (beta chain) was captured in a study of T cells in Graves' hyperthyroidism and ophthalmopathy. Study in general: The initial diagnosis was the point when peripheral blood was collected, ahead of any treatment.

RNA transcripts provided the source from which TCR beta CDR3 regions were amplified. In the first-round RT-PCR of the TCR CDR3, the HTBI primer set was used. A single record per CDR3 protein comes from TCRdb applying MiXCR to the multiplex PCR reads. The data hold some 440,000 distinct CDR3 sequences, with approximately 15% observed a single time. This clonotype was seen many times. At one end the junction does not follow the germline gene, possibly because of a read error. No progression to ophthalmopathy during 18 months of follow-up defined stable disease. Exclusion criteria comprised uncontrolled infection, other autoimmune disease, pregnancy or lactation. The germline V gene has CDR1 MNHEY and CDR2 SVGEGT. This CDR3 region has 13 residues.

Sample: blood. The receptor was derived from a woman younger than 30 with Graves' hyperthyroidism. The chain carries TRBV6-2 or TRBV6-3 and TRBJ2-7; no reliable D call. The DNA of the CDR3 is TGTGCCAGCAGTCACTCGGGCAGCTACGAGCAGTACTTC. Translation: CASSHSGSYEQYF.